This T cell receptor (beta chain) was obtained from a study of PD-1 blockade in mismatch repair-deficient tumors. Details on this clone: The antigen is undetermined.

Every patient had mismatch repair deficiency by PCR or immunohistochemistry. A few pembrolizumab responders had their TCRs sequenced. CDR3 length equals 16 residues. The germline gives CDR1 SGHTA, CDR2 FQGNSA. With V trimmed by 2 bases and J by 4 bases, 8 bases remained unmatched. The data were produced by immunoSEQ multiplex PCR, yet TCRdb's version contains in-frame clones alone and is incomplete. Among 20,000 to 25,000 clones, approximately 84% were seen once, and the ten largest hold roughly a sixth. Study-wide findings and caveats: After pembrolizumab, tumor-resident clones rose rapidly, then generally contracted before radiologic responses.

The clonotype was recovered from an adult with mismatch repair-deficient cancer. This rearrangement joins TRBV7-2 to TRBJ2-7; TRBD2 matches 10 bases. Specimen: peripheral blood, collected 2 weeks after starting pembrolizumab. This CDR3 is CASSLTSSGRPYEQYF. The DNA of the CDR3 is TGTGCCAGCAGCTTAACGTCTAGCGGGAGACCTTACGAGCAGTACTTC.